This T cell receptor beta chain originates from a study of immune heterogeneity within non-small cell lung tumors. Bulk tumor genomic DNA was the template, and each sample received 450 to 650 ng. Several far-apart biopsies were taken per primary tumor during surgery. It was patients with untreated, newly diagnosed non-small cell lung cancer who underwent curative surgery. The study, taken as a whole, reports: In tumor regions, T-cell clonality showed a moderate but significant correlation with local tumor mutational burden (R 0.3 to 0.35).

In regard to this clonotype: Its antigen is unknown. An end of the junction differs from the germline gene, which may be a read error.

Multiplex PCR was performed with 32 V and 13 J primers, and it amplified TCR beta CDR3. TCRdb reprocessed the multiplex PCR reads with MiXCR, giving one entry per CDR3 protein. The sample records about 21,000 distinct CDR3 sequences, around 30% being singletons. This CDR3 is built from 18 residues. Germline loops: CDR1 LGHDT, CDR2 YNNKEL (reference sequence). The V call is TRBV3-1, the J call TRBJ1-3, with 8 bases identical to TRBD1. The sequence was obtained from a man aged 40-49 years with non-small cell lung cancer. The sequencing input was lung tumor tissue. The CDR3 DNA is TGTGCCAGCAGAGGACAGGGACTTGGCCCTCTCTCTCGAAACACCATATATTTT. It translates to CASRGQGLGPLSRNTIYF. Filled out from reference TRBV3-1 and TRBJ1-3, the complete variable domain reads DTAVSQTPKYLVTQMGNDKSIKCEQNLGHDTMYWYKQDSKKFLKIMFSYNNKELIINETVPNRFSPKSPDKAHLNLHINSLELGDSAVYFCASRGQGLGPLSRNTIYFGEGSWLTVV.